The rows below give T cell receptor beta chains drawn from one sample of a study of blood T cell repertoires in COVID-19. Sequencing was performed with immunoSEQ multiplex PCR; in TCRdb, only in-frame clones are kept and a portion is missing. The repertoire includes roughly 330,000 clones, more than 75% of them detected once, and roughly 5% sits in the top ten. Material for sequencing was PBMCs or T cells enriched from blood (not recorded which). All receptors derive from a woman in her 30s who had recovered from COVID-19. Both conserved end residues are part of each CDR3. A D gene is named only where the DNA matches it firmly.

cdr3_aa cdr3_nt d_call j_call v_call
CASSDGQEAFF TGTGCCAGCAGTGATGGACAGGAAGCTTTCTTT - TRBJ1-1 TRBV6-6
CASRRQGGPEAFF TGTGCCAGCAGACGACAGGGGGGACCTGAAGCTTTCTTT TRBD1 TRBJ1-1 TRBV28
CASSQTANTGELFF TGCGCCAGCAGCCAAACTGCGAACACCGGGGAGCTGTTTTTT - TRBJ2-2 TRBV4-1
CASSSGTVVEGYTF TGTGCCAGCAGTTCCGGGACAGTCGTGGAGGGCTACACCTTC TRBD1 TRBJ1-2 TRBV28
CASRTGTVYQPQHF TGTGCCAGCAGGACCGGGACAGTATATCAGCCCCAGCATTTT TRBD1 TRBJ1-5 TRBV2
CASSPRTGEDTQYF TGTGCCAGCTCACCACGGACAGGGGAAGATACGCAGTATTTT TRBD1 TRBJ2-3 TRBV18
CASSYSAGGGNQPQHF TGTGCCAGCAGTTACTCGGCCGGGGGAGGCAATCAGCCCCAGCATTTT - TRBJ1-5 TRBV6-5
CASSQDRQGGNEQFF TGCGCCAGCAGCCAAGATCGACAGGGTGGGAATGAGCAGTTCTTC TRBD1 TRBJ2-1 TRBV4-3
CSVVGTLYGYTF TGCAGCGTTGTGGGGACATTGTATGGCTACACCTTC - TRBJ1-2 TRBV29-1
CASSCRSGDEKLFF TGTGCCAGCAGTTGCAGGTCGGGGGATGAAAAACTGTTTTTT - TRBJ1-4 TRBV6-2/TRBV6-3
CASSTTGQGSIYEQYF TGTGCCAGTAGTACTACGGGACAGGGGAGTATCTACGAGCAGTACTTC TRBD1 TRBJ2-7 TRBV19
CASSGQGLGEKLFF TGCGCCAGCAGCGGACAGGGTTTGGGTGAAAAACTGTTTTTT TRBD1 TRBJ1-4 TRBV5-1